This T cell receptor (beta chain) is from a study of breast tumors, draining lymph nodes, adjacent tissues. Breast cancer patients provided tissue from their axillary draining lymph nodes. This CDR3 is 17 amino acids long. CDR1 SGHVS and CDR2 FNYEAQ come from the germline V gene. With 5 bases clipped from V and 4 bases from J, the junction kept 7 bases outside the gene matches. TCRdb processed the multiplex PCR reads anew with MiXCR; each CDR3 protein has one entry. In the table there are some 120,000 distinct CDR3 sequences, less than 20% of which are singletons. This clonotype was seen many times. The source material was axillary lymph node tissue. The clonotype originates from a female donor with breast cancer. Some clones in this sample may be carry-over from other donors' samples. J is TRBJ2-5 and V is TRBV7-6, with TRBD2 matching over 16 bases. CDR3 region: CASSPPGLAGGPETQYF. CDR3 DNA: TGTGCCAGCAGCCCCCCGGGACTAGCGGGAGGGCCAGAGACCCAGTACTTC. The whole variable domain, remainder taken from reference TRBV7-6 and TRBJ2-5, is GAGVSQSPRYKVTKRGQDVALRCDPISGHVSLYWYRQALGQGPEFLTYFNYEAQQDKSGLPNDRFSAERPEGSISTLTIQRTEQRDSAMYRCASSPPGLAGGPETQYFGPGTRLLVL.